This T cell receptor (beta chain) came from a study of cytomegalovirus exposure and HLA in healthy donors. About the research overall: A prior analysis found 100 million to 140 million unique TCR beta sequences from 150 million to 200 million T cells.

For this clone: Antigen: not known.

The study, taken as a whole, reports: Productive rates of about 90% or about 30% were seen for most TCR beta V segments in an earlier analysis.

Vbeta (60) and Jbeta (13) primers were used in the PCR. Produced via immunoSEQ multiplex PCR; TCRdb's table is partial and in-frame only. The sample consists of under 200,000 clones, over 75% of them appearing once. Germline assignment: CDR1 SGHAT and CDR2 FQNNGV. The CDR3 runs to 17 residues. The germline V and J ends were trimmed by 5 bases and 0 bases, with 20 bases remaining between them. The genes are TRBV11-2 and TRBJ2-7, with a weak D call TRBD2 (6 bases). This receptor was taken from a human donor in good health. The sample comprised PBMCs. CDR3 protein: CASSRSGVGTFSYEQYF. CDR3 nucleotide sequence: TGTGCCAGCAGCAGGTCGGGGGTGGGCACCTTCTCCTACGAGCAGTACTTC.